This is a list of T cell receptor beta chains from one sample in a study of T cells in localized non-small cell lung cancer. The table came from immunoSEQ multiplex PCR; TCRdb's copy has only in-frame clones and leaves some out. Altogether about 31,000 clones are present, approximately 91% being singletons, with the ten largest covering around 4.2%. This specimen was peripheral blood mononuclear cells, taken before any cancer treatment. These receptors were obtained from a woman aged 40-69 years with stage III lung adenocarcinoma. Each CDR3 is given with its conserved first and last residue. The D gene is left open where the match is weak. The size of a clone is reported for some rows only, either as once, few or many, or as a class for expanded clones.

j_call d_call v_call clone_size cdr3_aa cdr3_nt
TRBJ2-7 - TRBV4-2 - CASSPVHTGAYEQYF TGTGCCAGCAGCCCGGTACACACCGGGGCGTACGAGCAGTACTTC
TRBJ2-5 - TRBV7-9 - CASSLLTGQETQYF TGTGCCAGCAGCTTACTGACAGGCCAAGAGACCCAGTACTTC
TRBJ2-7 TRBD1 TRBV5-4 - CASSLSGGSYEQYF TGTGCCAGCAGCTTATCAGGGGGCTCCTACGAGCAGTACTTC
TRBJ1-4 - TRBV6-1 - CASTSTTWGEKLFF TGTGCCAGCACCAGCACCACTTGGGGCGAAAAACTGTTTTTT
TRBJ2-7 TRBD1 TRBV19 - CASSVQGKGGIYEQYF TGTGCCAGTAGTGTTCAGGGAAAAGGGGGCATCTACGAGCAGTACTTC
TRBJ2-5 - TRBV4-2 - CASSRRAQPQETQYF TGTGCCAGCAGCCGACGGGCGCAACCTCAAGAGACCCAGTACTTC
TRBJ1-1 TRBD1 TRBV6-5 - CASRRDRGTEAFF TGTGCCAGCAGGAGGGACAGGGGCACTGAAGCTTTCTTT
TRBJ2-1 TRBD2 TRBV5-1 - CASSLLASGGPYNEQFF TGCGCCAGCAGCTTGTTGGCTAGCGGGGGCCCCTACAATGAGCAGTTCTTC
TRBJ2-1 - TRBV12-5 once CASGVRGNEQFF TGTGCTAGTGGAGTCCGGGGAAATGAGCAGTTCTTC
TRBJ2-1 TRBD2 TRBV27 - CASRHPGLAGNEQFF TGTGCCAGCAGACATCCGGGACTAGCGGGCAATGAGCAGTTCTTC
TRBJ1-1 - TRBV6-5 - CASSYVRGEAFF TGTGCCAGCAGTTATGTCAGGGGTGAAGCTTTCTTT
TRBJ1-2 TRBD1 TRBV5-1 - CASSFRDREEGTF TGCGCCAGCAGCTTCCGGGACAGGGAGGAGGGCACCTTC
TRBJ1-1 TRBD1 TRBV28 - CASRNRGRRAFF TGTGCCAGCAGAAACAGGGGCCGTCGAGCTTTCTTT
TRBJ1-1 - TRBV6-5 - CASSYTFARNTEAFF TGTGCCAGCAGTTACACTTTCGCCAGGAACACTGAAGCTTTCTTT
TRBJ2-5 TRBD1 TRBV2 - CASSDRGPETQYF TGTGCCAGCAGTGACAGGGGGCCGGAGACCCAGTACTTC
TRBJ1-5 - TRBV21-1 - CASSKIGDQPQHF TGTGCCAGCAGCAAGATTGGGGATCAGCCCCAGCATTTT
TRBJ2-7 TRBD1 TRBV5-1 - CASSSTGTGHYEQYF TGCGCCAGCAGCTCTACCGGGACAGGCCACTACGAGCAGTACTTC
TRBJ2-3 - TRBV11-3 - CASSPGPTTTGTDTQYF TGTGCCAGCAGCCCGGGACCCACTACAACGGGCACAGATACGCAGTATTTT
TRBJ2-2 TRBD1 TRBV28 - CASSPLGQGRYTGELFF TGTGCCAGCAGTCCTTTGGGACAGGGAAGATACACCGGGGAGCTGTTTTTT
TRBJ2-1 - TRBV5-6 - CASSLAGASYNEQFF TGTGCCAGCAGCTTGGCTGGGGCCTCCTACAATGAGCAGTTCTTC
TRBJ2-6 - TRBV6-4 - CASSRGPGANVLTF TGTGCCAGCAGTCGGGGCCCTGGGGCCAACGTCCTGACTTTC
TRBJ1-5 - TRBV21-1 - CASSKSVGNQPQHF TGTGCCAGCAGCAAGTCAGTGGGCAATCAGCCCCAGCATTTT
TRBJ2-3 TRBD1 TRBV5-4 - CASSPTRGPSRGDTQYF TGTGCCAGCAGCCCAACGAGGGGGCCCAGCAGGGGGGATACGCAGTATTTT
TRBJ1-5 - TRBV5-3 few CARSPGGGNQPQHF TGTGCCAGAAGCCCCGGGGGGGGCAATCAGCCCCAGCATTTT
TRBJ1-2 - TRBV30 - CAWSATLKHGYTF TGTGCCTGGAGTGCAACTCTGAAACATGGCTACACCTTC
TRBJ2-2 - TRBV7-9 once CASSLVAANTGELFF TGTGCCAGCAGCTTAGTAGCGGCGAACACCGGGGAGCTGTTTTTT
TRBJ1-1 TRBD1 TRBV30 - CAWSATGAHTEAFF TGTGCCTGGAGTGCTACAGGGGCCCACACTGAAGCTTTCTTT
TRBJ1-4 TRBD1 TRBV18 - CASSQGQGWEKLFF TGTGCCAGCTCACAGGGACAGGGTTGGGAAAAACTGTTTTTT
TRBJ2-2 - TRBV4-3 - CASSQDWGTGELFF TGCGCCAGCAGCCAAGATTGGGGCACCGGGGAGCTGTTTTTT
TRBJ2-1 TRBD2 TRBV4-2 - CASSQGSGSKGPYNEQFF TGTGCCAGCAGCCAAGGTAGCGGGAGTAAGGGCCCCTACAATGAGCAGTTCTTC
TRBJ2-2 TRBD1 TRBV7-3 - CASSAGGFGELFF TGTGCCAGCAGCGCAGGGGGCTTCGGGGAGCTGTTTTTT
TRBJ2-7 TRBD2 TRBV5-1 - CASSLLTSGGLSSYEQYF TGCGCCAGCAGCTTGTTAACTAGCGGGGGGCTGAGCTCCTACGAGCAGTACTTC
TRBJ2-3 - TRBV14 - CASSLHAGTDTQYF TGTGCCAGCAGCCTACACGCTGGCACAGATACGCAGTATTTT
TRBJ2-7 - TRBV14 - CASSQTLGSEQYF TGTGCCAGCAGCCAAACGCTTGGCTCAGAGCAGTACTTC
TRBJ1-5 TRBD1 TRBV19 - CASRVDRESNQPQHF TGTGCCAGTAGGGTAGACAGGGAATCCAATCAGCCCCAGCATTTT
TRBJ1-2 - TRBV5-6 - CASRSTGSYTF TGTGCCAGCAGATCCACAGGGAGCTACACCTTC
TRBJ1-1 - TRBV18 - CASSPGGATAEAFF TGTGCCAGCTCACCGGGAGGGGCAACGGCTGAAGCTTTCTTT
TRBJ1-5 TRBD1 TRBV7-8 - CASSPPTGGSQPQHF TGTGCCAGCAGCCCGCCGACAGGGGGGAGTCAGCCCCAGCATTTT
TRBJ2-5 - TRBV6-1 - CASSEGGVGETQYF TGTGCCAGCAGTGAAGGAGGGGTCGGAGAGACCCAGTACTTC
TRBJ1-2 TRBD1 TRBV7-9 - CASSYTGGWGYTF TGTGCCAGCAGCTACACAGGGGGTTGGGGCTACACCTTC
TRBJ2-1 - TRBV10-1 - CATQRDSANEQFF TGCGCCACCCAACGGGACTCGGCGAATGAGCAGTTCTTC
TRBJ2-7 - TRBV5-1 - CASSLTLEGEQYF TGCGCCAGCAGCTTGACCCTAGAAGGGGAGCAGTACTTC
TRBJ2-7 TRBD1 TRBV27 - CASSKSDRGLNEQYF TGTGCCAGCAGTAAATCCGACAGGGGGCTCAACGAGCAGTACTTC
TRBJ2-7 - TRBV5-1 - CASSFGSGGEQYF TGCGCCAGCAGCTTTGGTAGCGGCGGCGAGCAGTACTTC
TRBJ2-7 - TRBV6-1 - CASTRDSYYEQYF TGTGCCAGCACCCGGGATTCCTACTACGAGCAGTACTTC
TRBJ1-2 - TRBV30 - CAWSDGERDTF TGTGCCTGGAGTGACGGTGAGAGGGACACCTTC
TRBJ2-7 - TRBV13 - CASSLGGVGQAVVEQYF TGTGCCAGCAGCTTAGGGGGTGTGGGGCAGGCGGTCGTAGAGCAGTACTTC
TRBJ2-2 - TRBV5-1 - CASSLGGSYTGELFF TGCGCCAGCAGCTTGGGGGGGTCGTACACCGGGGAGCTGTTTTTT
TRBJ1-1 - TRBV30 - CAWSLGGEAFF TGTGCCTGGAGTTTGGGGGGTGAAGCTTTCTTT
TRBJ1-1 - TRBV15 - CATSRDLWAGGEAFF TGTGCCACCAGCAGGGATCTTTGGGCTGGAGGTGAAGCTTTCTTT
TRBJ2-1 TRBD2 TRBV4-2 - CASSQEGTSGGENEQFF TGTGCCAGCAGCCAAGAAGGGACTAGCGGGGGGGAGAATGAGCAGTTCTTC
TRBJ1-1 TRBD1 TRBV11-2 - CASSQERGRLAFF TGCGCCAGCAGCCAGGAAAGGGGGCGCTTAGCTTTCTTT
TRBJ2-7 TRBD2 TRBV12-5 - CASGPLAGIYEQYF TGTGCTAGTGGGCCACTAGCGGGGATCTACGAGCAGTACTTC
TRBJ2-3 - TRBV15 - CATSFSRQTGTDTQYF TGTGCCACCAGCTTCTCCCGACAGACCGGAACAGATACGCAGTATTTT
TRBJ2-5 TRBD1 TRBV27 once CASSLPGGNAVRETQYF TGTGCCAGCAGCCTCCCAGGGGGCAATGCTGTCCGGGAGACCCAGTACTTC